Described below is a single TCR beta chain sequence and its context. In this sample, this clone turned up a few times. What this receptor recognizes is not known. Nothing much larger sits one base from this clone, and base qualities are not available. The sample originates from a study of beta chain features in type 1 diabetes (dated by TCRdb to the late 2010s). General notes on the study: Mean age, gender distribution, total cell number and subset yield did not differ between patients and healthy donors. A total of roughly 98,000,000 sorted cells were examined across all samples, and a strong correlation was observed between cell number per subset and RNA yield. In the study, TCRB repertoires of sorted circulating CD4+ T cell subsets from recently diagnosed type 1 diabetes patients were compared with those of matched healthy donors. Regulatory and stem cell-like memory subsets were isolated from only 8 patients and about eight healthy donors, whereas naive and central memory subsets came from all 28 donors. What the work shows at the level of the full study, not this receptor alone: Because cDNA was sequenced instead of genomic DNA, highly expressing activated cells could be over-represented, though the groups showed no difference in activation or CD3 levels. Type 1 diabetes patients showed a moderate but significant shortening of TCRB CDR3 length in all four CD4+ subsets. Shorter templates might be favored by PCR, yet because patient and control samples were amplified and corrected together, any such skew would affect both groups equally. Naive, central memory and regulatory TCRB repertoires appeared more similar among patients than among healthy donors. At VDJ recombination sites, patients with type 1 diabetes made fewer insertions and deleted more nucleotides, a pattern implying thymic rearrangement abnormalities. Because small numbers of individuals were included in the HLA sub-analyses, any influence of HLA type on TCRB rearrangement was left unresolved.

Each donor gave one peripheral blood draw, roughly 0.12 L on average, collected into heparinised tubes. A BD FACSAria II and a panel including CD45RO, CCR7, CD25, CD127, CD95 and CD27 were used to sort naive, central memory, regulatory and stem cell-like memory CD4+ T cells. All sorted populations exceeded 95% purity. Right away, PBMCs were isolated by Lymphoprep density gradient centrifugation and were stained directly, with no culture step. So that batch effects would be minimized, each experiment stained and sorted samples in pairs, pairing one healthy donor with one patient. The entire amount of isolated RNA was reverse transcribed using the High Capacity cDNA Reverse Transcription Kit, so the sequenced TCRB transcripts were expressed ones. Deep immunoSEQ sequencing was applied to naive, central memory and regulatory T cell samples, giving an average of about 3.4 million total reads per sample. Sorted cells were lysed in RLT buffer and RNA was extracted with DNase-treated RNeasy Micro or Mini kits, depending on cell number. To prevent cross-contamination, each cell subset was processed individually, whereas patient and healthy donor samples were processed jointly. TCRB sequences were amplified from cDNA with the immunoSEQ multiplex PCR, producing 87-bp fragments spanning the CDR3 region. Sequencing of the amplicons was performed on the Illumina HiSeq platform. Processing in the source paper ran as follows. PCR bias was corrected computationally using synthetic template baselines, and reads within Hamming distance 2 were collapsed, with unmergeable singletons discarded. By aligning reads against IMGT, V, D and J genes, CDR3 length, and insertions or deletions at six rearrangement sites were assigned. Within each subset, clonotype counts were normalized to sorted cell number, and only after that were true diversity and Gini coefficients computed with the tcR R package. The overlap coefficient, calculated on TCRB nucleotide sequences, was used to measure repertoire sharing. Entries here come from immuneACCESS through TCRdb and include only in-frame sequences with V and J called. Some clones fail to appear in such tables; in the studies checked, an unresolved V gene covers under half of the shortfall, and the cause of the remainder is unknown. D and trimming were read from the DNA, whereas the V and J calls and clone size are those reported in that table. The sample profile shows more than 110,000 clones; roughly 7.2% of them were found once. The ten largest clonotypes hold roughly 1.5% of the sample.

From the cysteine up to the phenylalanine, the CDR3 has a length of 14 residues. CDR3 DNA only is kept here, 42 bases in frame from base 1. At the junction V is shortened by 3 bases and J by 4 bases; bases outside the gene matches: 4. The germline V gene (reference sequence) gives CDR1 as GTSNPN and CDR2 as SVGIG. This TCR derives from a woman aged 30 to 39 in good health. The chain links TRBV30 with TRBJ2-1; 9 middle bases align to TRBD2. Material: central memory CD4+ T cells from blood. In nucleotide form, the sequence is TGTGCCTGGAGCGGGACTAGCAGGTACAATGAGCAGTTCTTC. Its translation is CAWSGTSRYNEQFF.